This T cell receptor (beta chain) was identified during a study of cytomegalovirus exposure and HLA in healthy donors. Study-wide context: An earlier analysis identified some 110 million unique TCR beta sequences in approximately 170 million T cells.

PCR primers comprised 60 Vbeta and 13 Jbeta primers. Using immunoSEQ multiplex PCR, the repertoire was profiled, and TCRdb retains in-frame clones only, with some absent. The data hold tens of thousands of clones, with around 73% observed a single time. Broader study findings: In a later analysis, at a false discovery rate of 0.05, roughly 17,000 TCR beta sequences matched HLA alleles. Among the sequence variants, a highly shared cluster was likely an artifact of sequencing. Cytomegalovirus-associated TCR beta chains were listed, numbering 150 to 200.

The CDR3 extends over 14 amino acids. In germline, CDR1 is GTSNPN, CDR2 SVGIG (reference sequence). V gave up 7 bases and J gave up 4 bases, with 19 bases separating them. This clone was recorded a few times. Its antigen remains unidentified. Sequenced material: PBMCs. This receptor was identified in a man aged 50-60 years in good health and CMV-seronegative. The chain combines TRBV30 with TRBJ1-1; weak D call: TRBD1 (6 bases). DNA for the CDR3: TGTGCCTTAGATGGGGGGGCGGGCGGCACTGAAGCTTTCTTT. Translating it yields CALDGGAGGTEAFF.